What follows is one TCR beta chain and its context. Its antigen is undetermined. The authors extracted at least 6 micrograms of total RNA per sample. A second PCR of roughly 6 to 12 cycles used a sample-barcoded 5' primer and a J-beta primer mix. The template-switch adaptor was a 5' adaptor with 12 random nucleotides. It tagged each cDNA molecule. TCRdb ran MiXCR on the 5' RACE reads and lists one entry per CDR3 protein. In the table there are 350,000 to 450,000 distinct CDR3 sequences, over 45% of which are singletons. Germline CDR1 and CDR2: DFQATT and SNEGSKA (reference sequence). CDR3 size: 14 residues. These data originate in a study of blood T cells in healthy people across ages. Findings and caveats of the study: The authors considered diversity estimates from one million T cells to be underestimates.

This clonotype originated in a man aged 60 to 75 in good health. Sequenced input: blood. The chain is built from TRBV20-1 and TRBJ2-7, with D possibly being TRBD2 (7 bases). The DNA matches TRBJ2-5 better at its end, which makes the J call doubtful. The CDR3, as DNA: TGCAGTGCTCCCAGGGCGGGGGCTAAAGAGACCCAGTACTTC. It is translated as CSAPRAGAKETQYF.